The sequence of this T cell receptor beta chain was determined in a study of vaccination effects on CD4 cells after COVID-19 (dated by TCRdb to 2022 to 2024). For the wider study: Two doses of either the BNT162b2 or the mRNA-1273 mRNA SARS-CoV-2 vaccine were administered to participants. Cultures from other donors in the study were sequenced with the Oncomine TCR Beta short-read assay on an Illumina iSeq 100. A total of over nine COVID-19 convalescent patients and a handful of SARS-CoV-2-naive healthy vaccine recipients were included in the full study. In both COVID-19 convalescent patients and infection-naive vaccine recipients, the study compared SARS-CoV-2 spike-specific CD4+ TCR repertoires from before mRNA vaccination with those from after it. The full study reports these points: Limitations of the study were the small number of convalescent patients and the absence of early post-infection timepoints. Marked clonal contraction was observed in both infection-induced and vaccine-induced clones at late post-vaccination timepoints, consistent with waning T cell responses. In healthy vaccine recipients, vaccine-induced clones were almost all SARS-CoV-2 mono-reactive, with only 1 of 255 being cross-reactive with common cold coronaviruses.

To prepare the library, the immunoSEQ multiplex PCR assay was applied. DNA from the cultured and isolated CD4+ T cells underwent TCR beta CDR3 sequencing. As for the original processing: The analysis removed non-productive TCR sequences, trimmed reads to the CDR3 region, and retained only CDR3s that were 7 or more amino acids long. The MANAFEST web app was used to identify antigen-specific clonotypes by comparing expansion in peptide wells with expansion in reference cultures. To count as positive, a clone had to show expansion at FDR<0.05 compared with the reference and with all other wells, an odds ratio above 5, and a frequency above 0.1% in two replicate wells. Cross-reactive clonotypes were defined as significantly expanded in SARS-CoV-2 spike wells and in at least one common cold coronavirus spike condition. CDR3 similarity was assessed by Levenshtein distance with the stringdist R package, and unrooted trees were built with ape in R 3.6.1. As stored in TCRdb, this immuneACCESS dataset retains in-frame rearrangements with V and J assigned. A fraction of the clones does not appear; measured against another copy, unresolved V genes explain less than half of the discrepancy, and the remainder lacks a known reason. That table furnishes V, J and clone size, whereas the DNA furnished D and trimming. This sample has about 41,000 clones in its table, and 77% of those were observed once. The top ten constitute approximately 2.9% of the sample.

About this clone itself: The specificity of this receptor is unknown. Per-nucleotide qualities are absent, and no much larger clonotype sits a single base away.

The germline V gene (reference sequence) sets CDR1 to MNHNY and CDR2 to SVGAGI. After removal of 11 bases from V and 1 base from J, the junction retains 5 bases not matched to a gene. The CDR3 holds 13 amino acids from the cysteine to the phenylalanine. Only the CDR3 region is kept as DNA, spanning 39 bases read in frame from base 1. The ViraFEST assay stimulated PBMC with viral peptide pools and then used TCR sequencing to identify antigen-specific CD4+ T cell clonotypes by expansion. After roughly 11 days of culture, CD4+ T cells were isolated with the EasySep CD4+ T cell isolation kit. Healthy vaccine recipients had no prior SARS-CoV-2 infection, confirmed by negative nucleocapsid antibodies before and after vaccination. Each well held some 1.9 million PBMC cultured in IMDM containing 5% human AB serum, about 10 IU/ml IL-2 and gentamicin, along with about 9.5 ug/ml peptides. Half of the culture medium was replaced with fresh IL-2-containing medium on days 3 and 7. Unless noted otherwise, every peptide stimulation condition was grown in triplicate wells. PBMC were separated from whole blood using Ficoll-Paque Plus gradient centrifugation and were then either cryopreserved at -140C or used fresh. The overlapping peptide pools covered the spike proteins of SARS-CoV-2 and of the common cold coronaviruses HCoV-NL63, HCoV-OC43 and HCoV-229E. Genomic DNA was extracted from cultured CD4+ T cells with the QIAamp micro DNA kit.

The clonotype originates from a human donor who received a COVID-19 vaccine. The specimen comprised CD4+ T cells from PBMCs cultured with HCoV-NL63 spike peptides, sampled before COVID-19 vaccination. According to the study, the label for this sample's cell subset or site signals: HCoV-NL63 spike overlapping peptide pool stimulation. The chain joins TRBV6-6 to TRBJ2-1; 7 middle bases align to TRBD1. The CDR3 in this case is CAGRQGSYNEQFF. The nucleotide sequence reads as follows: TGTGCCGGTAGACAGGGTTCCTACAATGAGCAGTTCTTC.